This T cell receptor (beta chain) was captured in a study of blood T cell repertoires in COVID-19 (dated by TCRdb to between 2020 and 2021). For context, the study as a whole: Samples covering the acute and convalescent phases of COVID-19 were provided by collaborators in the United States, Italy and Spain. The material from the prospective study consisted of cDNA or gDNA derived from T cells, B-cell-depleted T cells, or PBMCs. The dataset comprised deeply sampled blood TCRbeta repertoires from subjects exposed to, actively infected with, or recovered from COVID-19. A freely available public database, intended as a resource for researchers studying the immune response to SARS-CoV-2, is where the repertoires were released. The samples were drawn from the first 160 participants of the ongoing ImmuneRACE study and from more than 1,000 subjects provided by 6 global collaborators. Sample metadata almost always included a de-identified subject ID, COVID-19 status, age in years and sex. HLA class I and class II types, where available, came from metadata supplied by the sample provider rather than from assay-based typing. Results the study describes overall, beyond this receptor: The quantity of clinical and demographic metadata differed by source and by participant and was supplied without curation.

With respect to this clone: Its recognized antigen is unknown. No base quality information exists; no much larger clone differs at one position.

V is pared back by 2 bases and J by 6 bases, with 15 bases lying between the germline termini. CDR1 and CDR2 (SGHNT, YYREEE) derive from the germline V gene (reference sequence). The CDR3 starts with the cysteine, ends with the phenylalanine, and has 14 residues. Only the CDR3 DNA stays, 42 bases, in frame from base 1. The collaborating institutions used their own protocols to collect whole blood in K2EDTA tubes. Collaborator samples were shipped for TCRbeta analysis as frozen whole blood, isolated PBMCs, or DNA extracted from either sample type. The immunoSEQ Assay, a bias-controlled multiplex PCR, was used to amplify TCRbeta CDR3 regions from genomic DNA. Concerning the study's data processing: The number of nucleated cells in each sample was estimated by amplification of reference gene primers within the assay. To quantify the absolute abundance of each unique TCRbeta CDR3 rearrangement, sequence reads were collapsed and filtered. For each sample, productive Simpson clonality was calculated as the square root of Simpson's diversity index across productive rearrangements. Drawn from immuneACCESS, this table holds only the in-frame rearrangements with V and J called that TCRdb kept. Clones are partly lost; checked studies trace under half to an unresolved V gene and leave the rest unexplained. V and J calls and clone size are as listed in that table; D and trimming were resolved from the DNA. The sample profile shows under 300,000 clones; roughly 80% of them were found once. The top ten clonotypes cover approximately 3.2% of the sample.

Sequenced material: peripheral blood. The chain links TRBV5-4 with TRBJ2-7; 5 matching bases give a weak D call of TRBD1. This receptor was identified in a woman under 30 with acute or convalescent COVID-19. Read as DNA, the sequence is TGTGCCAGCAGCTTAGCTAGGGGTATATCCGAGCAGTACTTC. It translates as CASSLARGISEQYF.